This T cell receptor beta chain was sequenced in a study of shared clonotypes between healthy human individuals. Cells designated naive CD8 were CD45RO-negative and were positively selected for CCR7, with terminally differentiated effector memory CD45RA+ cells excluded. Method: immunoSEQ multiplex PCR; TCRdb's copy keeps in-frame clones and lacks some. The data hold more than 2 million clones, with about 93% observed a single time. V shed 6 bases, J shed 1 base, and the junction held 6 bases outside the gene matches. Per the germline V gene, CDR1 is LGHNT and CDR2 is FRNRAP. The CDR3 has 16 residues.

The TCR sequence derives from a man in his late teens or twenties in good health. Some clones in this sample may be carry-over from other donors' samples. Sequencing was done on a sample of naive CD8+ T cells from PBMCs. V usage is TRBV12-5 and J usage is TRBJ2-1, with 10 positions matching TRBD2. The CDR3 DNA follows: TGTGCTAGTGGCTTCTTAGCGGGAGGTTCCTACAATGAGCAGTTCTTC. Translating gives CASGFLAGGSYNEQFF.